This is a list of T cell receptor beta chains from one sample in a study of blood T cell repertoires in COVID-19. Sequencing used immunoSEQ multiplex PCR; TCRdb keeps in-frame clones, though not all of them. Among roughly 90,000 clones listed, 75% to 90% were seen once. The sequenced sample was peripheral blood. The origin of the receptors is a woman aged 80 or older with active or convalescent COVID-19. Both conserved end residues are part of each CDR3. Each record gives: CDR3 protein, CDR3 DNA, D gene, J gene, clone size, V gene. The D gene is left open where the match is weak. The size of a clone is reported for some rows only, either as once, few or many, or as a class for expanded clones.

CASSGTRGSETQYF	TGTGCCAGCAGCGGGACTAGGGGGTCAGAGACCCAGTACTTC	NA	TRBJ2-5	NA	TRBV9
CASSYSRLGGEQFF	TGTGCCAGCAGTTACTCCCGACTAGGCGGTGAGCAGTTCTTC	NA	TRBJ2-1	NA	TRBV6-5
CASSPFQGGQPQHF	TGTGCCAGCAGCCCATTTCAGGGAGGTCAGCCCCAGCATTTT	NA	TRBJ1-5	NA	TRBV11-2
CASSFSGQNTQYF	TGTGCCAGCAGTTTTTCGGGACAAAATACGCAGTATTTT	NA	TRBJ2-3	NA	TRBV27
CASSEPGQGGNSPLHF	TGTGCCAGCAGTGAGCCGGGACAGGGAGGCAATTCACCCCTCCACTTT	TRBD1	TRBJ1-6	few	TRBV6-1
CASSLRDYEQYF	TGTGCCAGCAGCCTCCGAGACTACGAGCAGTACTTC	NA	TRBJ2-7	NA	TRBV7-9
CASSLAQGTQEQYF	TGTGCCAGCAGCTTAGCGCAGGGTACCCAAGAGCAGTACTTC	NA	TRBJ2-7	NA	TRBV7-2
CASSLRGSGNAEQYF	TGTGCCAGCTCCTTGCGGGGGAGCGGGAACGCCGAGCAGTACTTC	TRBD2	TRBJ2-7	NA	TRBV18
CASSLGGENTEAFF	TGTGCCAGCAGCTTAGGCGGGGAGAACACTGAAGCTTTCTTT	NA	TRBJ1-1	once	TRBV7-9
CASSRRSGQYYNEQFF	TGTGCCAGCAGCCGACGGAGCGGACAGTACTACAATGAGCAGTTCTTC	NA	TRBJ2-1	NA	TRBV5-4
CASSFAGQADTQYF	TGCGCCAGCAGCTTCGCGGGACAGGCAGATACGCAGTATTTT	TRBD1	TRBJ2-3	NA	TRBV5-1
CASSGGIAANYEQYF	TGTGCCAGCAGTGGGGGGATAGCGGCGAATTACGAGCAGTACTTC	NA	TRBJ2-7	few	TRBV2
CASTSGGTGGDTQYF	TGTGCCAGCACTTCAGGCGGGACAGGGGGGGATACGCAGTATTTT	TRBD1	TRBJ2-3	NA	TRBV6-5
CASSFINTEAFF	TGTGCCAGCAGCTTTATAAACACTGAAGCTTTCTTT	NA	TRBJ1-1	NA	TRBV12-3/TRBV12-4
CASSQEGGPRYYNEQFF	TGCGCCAGCAGCCAAGAAGGGGGACCGAGGTATTACAATGAGCAGTTCTTC	NA	TRBJ2-1	NA	TRBV4-3
CASSPSVWRDWTSTDTQYF	TGCGCCAGCAGCCCTTCGGTGTGGCGGGACTGGACTAGCACAGATACGCAGTATTTT	NA	TRBJ2-3	NA	TRBV4-3
CASSNLAGLDEQFF	TGTGCCAGTAGTAACCTAGCGGGGTTGGATGAGCAGTTCTTC	TRBD2	TRBJ2-1	NA	TRBV19
CASSKAVQAGGRGTQYF	TGTGCCAGCAGCAAAGCGGTTCAAGCGGGGGGCCGAGGGACCCAGTACTTC	NA	TRBJ2-5	few	TRBV21-1
CATGTSGRGPDTQYF	TGTGCCACCGGGACTAGCGGGAGGGGCCCAGATACGCAGTATTTT	TRBD2	TRBJ2-3	once	TRBV24-1
CASSQVATSGRDYNEQFF	TGTGCCAGCAGCCAAGTCGCCACTAGCGGGAGGGATTACAATGAGCAGTTCTTC	TRBD2	TRBJ2-1	NA	TRBV3-1/TRBV3-2
CASSEAFQGLATKNTEAFF	TGTGCCAGCAGTGAAGCTTTCCAGGGTTTAGCAACGAAGAACACTGAAGCTTTCTTT	NA	TRBJ1-1	NA	TRBV6-1
CASSLGQGGGYTF	TGTGCCAGCAGTTTAGGGCAGGGTGGCGGCTACACCTTC	NA	TRBJ1-2	NA	TRBV12-3/TRBV12-4